These 26 T cell receptor beta chains were sequenced from one sample in a study of cytomegalovirus exposure and HLA in healthy donors. Researchers ran the PCR with 60 Vbeta and 13 Jbeta primers. Sequencing was performed with immunoSEQ multiplex PCR; in TCRdb, only in-frame clones are kept and a portion is missing. The repertoire holds around 130,000 clones, with 77% as singletons. The sample consisted of PBMCs. Receptors originate from a woman aged 55-69 years in good health and CMV-seronegative.

This rearrangement joins TRBV7-2 to TRBJ2-1; D may be TRBD1 (5 bases). The CDR3 has 14 amino acids. From germline, CDR1 is SGHTA and CDR2 FQGNSA. The V gene lost 4 bases and the J gene lost 10 bases, with 17 bases spanning the gap. The CDR3 bases are TGTGCCAGCAGCTCCAGACAGAGCCTGAGGGAGCAGTTCTTC. Residues: CASSSRQSLREQFF.

The chain joins TRBV30 to TRBJ2-5; 7 bases agree with TRBD1. TRBJ2-7 matches the DNA end more closely, so the J call is doubtful. CDR3 size: 13 residues. Germline CDR1 reads GTSNPN; CDR2 reads SVGIG (reference sequence). CDR3: CAWSVGQPYEQYF. CDR3 DNA sequence: TGTGCCTGGAGTGTGGGACAGCCCTACGAGCAGTACTTC.

CDR3 bases: TGTGCCAGCTCACCGAGCCAGCGGGGGACAACGAACACCGGGGAGCTGTTTTTT. It encodes CASSPSQRGTTNTGELFF. This rearrangement joins TRBV18 to TRBJ2-2; TRBD2 matches 8 bases. Trimming cost V 3 bases and J 0 bases; bases outside gene matches: 9. The germline gives CDR1 KGHSH, CDR2 LQKENI. This CDR3 has 18 residues.

Points on this clone: Since no conserved phenylalanine or tryptophan closes the CDR3, a read error is the likely cause. The chain carries TRBV5-1 and TRBJ2-7; 7 bases are a match to TRBD1. CDR3 length equals 14 residues. Losses at the gene ends were 4 bases for V and 7 bases for J; bases not matched to a gene: 11. Germline V lookup: CDR1 SGHRS, CDR2 YFSETQ. The CDR3 bases are TGCGCCAGCAGCCAAGCCCAGGGGGTGGGGGAGCAGTACTCC. This translates into CASSQAQGVGEQYS.

This clone came up a few times. CDR3 in DNA: TGTGCCAGCAGCCAAGAGGGAACAGCGAACAATGAGCAGTTCTTC. This gives the protein CASSQEGTANNEQFF. The chain employs TRBV5-4 and TRBJ2-1; tentatively, D is TRBD2 (5 bases). CDR1 and CDR2 (germline): SGHNT, YYREEE (reference sequence). The length of the CDR3 is 15 residues. Trimming cost V 4 bases and J 5 bases, with 16 bases left between them.

The chain employs TRBV6-5 and TRBJ2-1, with TRBD2 matching 11 bases. With V trimmed by 6 bases and J by 3 bases, 4 bases remained unmatched. CDR3 length equals 15 residues. In germline, CDR1 is MNHEY, CDR2 SVGAGI. DNA of the CDR3: TGTGCCAGCAGCCCACTAGCGGGAGTCTACAATGAGCAGTTCTTC. Residues: CASSPLAGVYNEQFF.

J is TRBJ2-7 and V is TRBV7-3; 15 bases map to TRBD2. CDR1 is SGHTA and CDR2 is FQGTGA in the germline V gene. J was trimmed by 6 bases and V by 5 bases; bases with no gene match: 8. The CDR3 is 16 amino acids. The CDR3 sequence: CASSRYGLAGGGEQYF. DNA for the CDR3: TGTGCCAGCAGCCGATACGGACTAGCGGGAGGGGGCGAGCAGTACTTC.

The J gene is TRBJ1-1, the V gene TRBV27, with 7 bases aligning to TRBD1. Germline-derived CDR1 and CDR2 are MNHEY and SMNVEV (reference sequence). V shed 6 bases and J 4 bases; nucleotides not matched to a gene: 8. This CDR3 spans 14 amino acids. DNA for the CDR3: TGTGCCAGCAGACCAAGGGGGCGGAGCACTGAAGCTTTCTTT. Translation: CASRPRGRSTEAFF.

The chain combines TRBV13 with TRBJ1-2, with a weak D call TRBD1 (6 bases). V lost 0 bases and J lost 1, with 15 bases in between. Germline V lookup: CDR1 PRHDT, CDR2 FYEKMQ (reference sequence). This CDR3 region has 17 residues. CDR3 region: CASSLGRAGDYNYGYTF. CDR3 bases: TGTGCCAGCAGCTTAGGCCGTGCAGGGGACTATAACTATGGCTACACCTTC.

This clone was counted a few times. The genes are TRBV5-1 and TRBJ2-3, with TRBD2 identical over 9 bases. CDR3 size: 16 residues. Trimming took 4 bases from V and 2 from J; bases not matched to a gene: 8. Per the germline V gene, CDR1 is SGHRS and CDR2 is YFSETQ. The CDR3 DNA is TGCGCCAGCAGCCTCTCCTTAGCGGGGGCCACAGATACGCAGTATTTT. Translation gives CASSLSLAGATDTQYF.

The V call is TRBV28, the J call TRBJ2-1; 8 nucleotides line up with TRBD2. This CDR3 region has 15 residues. CDR1 MDHEN and CDR2 SYDVKM come from the germline V gene. J was trimmed by 4 bases and V by 7 bases; bases with no gene match: 9. The CDR3 nucleotides are TGTGCCAGCAACAGACTAGCGAATGTTTACAATGAGCAGTTCTTC. Amino acid sequence: CASNRLANVYNEQFF.

The chain carries TRBV18 and TRBJ1-4, with 9 nucleotides matching TRBD1. CDR3 length equals 15 residues. CDR1 and CDR2 from the germline V gene are KGHSH and LQKENI. V trimming: 6 bases; J trimming: 8 bases; junction bases outside the gene matches: 10. CDR3 nucleotide sequence: TGTGCCAGCTCCCCGCCCGGGACAGGGAAGGAAAAACTGTTTTTT. Translated, it gives CASSPPGTGKEKLFF.

This clone was detected a few times. The chain is built from TRBV28 and TRBJ2-5; a possible D gene is TRBD1 (5 bases). CDR3 length equals 15 residues. Germline CDR1 and CDR2: MDHEN and SYDVKM. V was cut by 7 bases and J by 4 bases, with 19 bases left in between. The DNA of the CDR3 is TGTGCCAGCAACACACCCAGGGCTCCGAGAGAGACCCAGTACTTC. Its protein product is CASNTPRAPRETQYF.

Worth noting for this clone: The CDR3 carries no conserved terminal phenylalanine or tryptophan, so it likely arises from a read error. The chain recombines TRBV28 with TRBJ1-1, with TRBD1 as a possible D gene (6 bases). The CDR3 length is 16 residues. Per the germline V gene, CDR1 is MDHEN and CDR2 is SYDVKM. V lost 5 bases to trimming and J lost 3 bases, with 19 bases between them. The CDR3: CASSQVYRVGDTEAFL. CDR3 bases: TGTGCCAGCAGTCAAGTTTACAGGGTTGGAGACACTGAAGCTTTCCTT.

V usage is TRBV7-9 and J usage is TRBJ1-3; D may be TRBD1 (6 bases). The CDR3 sequence is 16 residues long. CDR1 and CDR2 (germline): SEHNR, FQNEAQ (reference sequence). Trimming took 5 bases from V and 5 from J, leaving 19 bases between them. The CDR3 nucleotides read TGTGCCAGCAGCCAAAACCCACAGGGATCTAGAAACACCATATATTTT. Translated, it gives CASSQNPQGSRNTIYF.

The CDR3 reads CASSSRVTETQYF. CDR3 DNA sequence: TGCGCCAGCAGCTCCAGGGTAACGGAGACCCAGTACTTC. V and J are TRBV5-1 and TRBJ2-5, with D perhaps TRBD1 (5 bases). Trimming shortened V by 3 bases and J by 5 bases, and 11 bases separated the two germline ends. The CDR3 totals 13 residues. The germline CDR1 and CDR2 sequences are SGHRS and YFSETQ.

The gene calls are TRBV28 and TRBJ1-2; TRBD1 is a possible D gene (5 bases). The length of the CDR3 is 12 residues. Germline values: CDR1 MDHEN, CDR2 SYDVKM. The germline V and J ends were trimmed by 6 bases and 5 bases, with 10 bases remaining between them. The CDR3 region has the DNA TGTGCCAGCAGCCCTGCAGGGTATGGCTACACCTTC. Translating gives CASSPAGYGYTF.

This clone was picked up a small number of times. The rearrangement uses TRBV4-1 and TRBJ2-1, with 9 positions matching TRBD2. Germline lookup yields CDR1 MGHRA and CDR2 YSYEKL. V was pared by 1 base and J by 9 bases, with 7 bases of the junction left unmatched. The length of the CDR3 is 15 residues. CDR3 coding DNA: TGCGCCAGCAGCCAAGGGGGCGGGAGGGCAAGTGAGCAGTTCTTC. Translation: CASSQGGGRASEQFF.

V and J are TRBV27 and TRBJ2-2, with TRBD2 matching over 11 bases. V lost 0 bases and J lost 5; bases outside the gene matches: 2. The CDR3 sequence is 16 residues long. Looked up from germline, CDR1 is MNHEY and CDR2 is SMNVEV (reference sequence). CDR3 residues: CASSLSGLAETGELFF. CDR3 sequence (DNA): TGTGCCAGCAGTTTATCGGGACTAGCGGAAACCGGGGAGCTGTTTTTT.

The chain employs TRBV19 and TRBJ2-2; TRBD1 matches at 8 bases. Germline values: CDR1 LNHDA, CDR2 SQIVND (reference sequence). This CDR3 is built from 14 residues. DNA of the CDR3: TGTGCGATCCGGGACGGACAGGGATCCGGGGAGCTGTTTTTT. Residues: CAIRDGQGSGELFF.

The chain uses TRBV29-1 and TRBJ2-3; a weak D match, TRBD2 (6 bases). The CDR3 totals 13 residues. With 8 bases removed from V and 2 bases from J, the gap between germline ends came to 14 bases. CDR1 and CDR2 (germline): SQVTM, ANQGSEA. CDR3 coding DNA: TGCAGCCCCCGGGGAGGAGCCACAGATACGCAGTATTTT. It encodes CSPRGGATDTQYF.

The genes are TRBV28 and TRBJ2-7; possible D gene TRBD2, 5 bases. Germline V gene lookup returns CDR1 MDHEN and CDR2 SYDVKM. V gave up 8 bases and J gave up 2 bases, with 10 bases separating them. The CDR3 contains 12 residues. The CDR3 is CASAGEPYEQYF. In DNA form, the CDR3 reads TGTGCCAGCGCCGGGGAGCCCTACGAGCAGTACTTC.

The chain recombines TRBV5-4 with TRBJ1-4; weak D call: TRBD1 (5 bases). The V end was cut by 3 bases, the J end by 4 bases, with 10 bases between. The CDR3 length is 14 residues. CDR1 and CDR2 from the germline V gene are SGHNT and YYREEE (reference sequence). The CDR3 sequence is CASSSDSFNEKLFF. The CDR3 DNA is TGTGCCAGCAGCTCTGACAGCTTTAATGAAAAACTGTTTTTT.

V and J are TRBV13 and TRBJ2-5; possible D gene TRBD2, 6 bases. The J call may be in error: the DNA end matches TRBJ2-7 better. This CDR3 is built from 16 residues. Germline lookup yields CDR1 PRHDT and CDR2 FYEKMQ (reference sequence). The CDR3 DNA follows: TGTGCCAGCAGCAGCCGACGGAGGGGACCCATCTACGAGCAGTACTTC. It codes for CASSSRRRGPIYEQYF.

This clone has only a few counts. The chain is built from TRBV14 and TRBJ1-6; 8 nucleotides line up with TRBD1. With 5 bases clipped from V and 7 bases from J, the junction kept 7 bases outside the gene matches. This CDR3 contains 15 residues. Looked up from germline, CDR1 is SGHDN and CDR2 is FVKESK. CDR3 sequence reads: CASSGPGQVNSPLHF. The CDR3 nucleotides read TGTGCCAGCAGCGGTCCGGGACAGGTGAATTCACCCCTCCACTTT.

The chain uses TRBV27 and TRBJ2-7, with 8 bases that match TRBD1. V lost 6 bases, J lost 3 bases, and 7 bases stayed unmatched. This CDR3 contains 14 residues. Germline CDR1 MNHEY, CDR2 SMNVEV (reference sequence). The CDR3 nucleotides read TGTGCCAGCAGCCAACGCGGACAGGGCTACGAGCAGTACTTC. It encodes CASSQRGQGYEQYF.